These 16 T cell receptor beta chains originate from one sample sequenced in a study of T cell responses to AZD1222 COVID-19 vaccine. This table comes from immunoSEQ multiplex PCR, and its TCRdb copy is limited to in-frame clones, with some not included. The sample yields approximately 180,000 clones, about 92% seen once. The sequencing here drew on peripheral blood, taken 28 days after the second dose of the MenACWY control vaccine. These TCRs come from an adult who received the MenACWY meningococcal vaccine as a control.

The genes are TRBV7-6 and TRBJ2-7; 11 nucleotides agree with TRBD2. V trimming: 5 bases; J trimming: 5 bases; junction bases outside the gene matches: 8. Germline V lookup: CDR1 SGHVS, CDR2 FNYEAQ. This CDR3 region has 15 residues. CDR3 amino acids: CASSELAGAQHEQYF. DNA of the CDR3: TGTGCCAGCAGCGAACTAGCGGGAGCTCAACACGAGCAGTACTTC.

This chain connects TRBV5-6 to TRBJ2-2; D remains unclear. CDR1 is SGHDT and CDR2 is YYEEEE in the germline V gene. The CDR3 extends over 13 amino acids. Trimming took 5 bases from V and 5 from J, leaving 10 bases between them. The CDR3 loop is CASSLGRTGELFF. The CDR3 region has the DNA TGTGCCAGCAGTCTGGGTCGGACCGGGGAGCTGTTTTTT.

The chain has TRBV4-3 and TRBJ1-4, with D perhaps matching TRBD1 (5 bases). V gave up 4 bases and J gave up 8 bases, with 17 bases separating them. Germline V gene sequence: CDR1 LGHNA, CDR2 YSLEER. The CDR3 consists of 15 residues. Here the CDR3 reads CASSLRPVGGEKLFF. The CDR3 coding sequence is TGCGCCAGCAGCCTCCGCCCGGTGGGGGGAGAAAAACTGTTTTTT.

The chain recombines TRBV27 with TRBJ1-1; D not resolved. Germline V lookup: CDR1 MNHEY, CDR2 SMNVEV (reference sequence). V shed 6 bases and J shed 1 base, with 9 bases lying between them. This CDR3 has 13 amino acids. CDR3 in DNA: TGTGCCAGCAGCTTAAAGGAGAACACTGAAGCTTTCTTT. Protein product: CASSLKENTEAFF.

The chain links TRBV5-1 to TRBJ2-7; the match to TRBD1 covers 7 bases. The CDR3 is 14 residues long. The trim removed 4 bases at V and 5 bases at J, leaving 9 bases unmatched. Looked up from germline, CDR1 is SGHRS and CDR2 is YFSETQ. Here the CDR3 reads CASSPGTALHEQYF. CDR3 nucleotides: TGCGCCAGCAGCCCGGGGACAGCCCTTCACGAGCAGTACTTC.

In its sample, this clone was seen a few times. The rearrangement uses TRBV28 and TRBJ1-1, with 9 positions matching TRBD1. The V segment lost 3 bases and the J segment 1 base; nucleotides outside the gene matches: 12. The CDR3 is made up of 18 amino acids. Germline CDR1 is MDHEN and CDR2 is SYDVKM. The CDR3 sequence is CASSFRGNRGRGNTEAFF. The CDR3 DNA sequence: TGTGCCAGCAGTTTCCGAGGGAACAGGGGGCGAGGGAACACTGAAGCTTTCTTT. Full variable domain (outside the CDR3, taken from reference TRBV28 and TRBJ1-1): DVKVTQSSRYLVKRTGEKVFLECVQDMDHENMFWYRQDPGLGLRLIYFSYDVKMKEKGDIPEGYSVSREKKERFSLILESASTNQTSMYLCASSFRGNRGRGNTEAFFGQGTRLTVV.

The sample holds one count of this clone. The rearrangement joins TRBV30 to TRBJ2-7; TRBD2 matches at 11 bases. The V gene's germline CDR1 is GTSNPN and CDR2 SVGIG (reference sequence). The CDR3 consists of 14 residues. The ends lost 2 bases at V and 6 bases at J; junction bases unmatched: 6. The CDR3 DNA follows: TGTGCCTGGAGTCTGACTAGCGGGGACGGCGAGCAGTACTTC. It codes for CAWSLTSGDGEQYF.

The DNA for the CDR3 is TGTGCCACCAGTGCCCGAGGCCGGGCTTTCTTT. Its translation is CATSARGRAFF. The V gene is TRBV24-1, the J gene TRBJ1-1; D ambiguous. Between the trimmed V and J ends, which lost 5 bases and 11 bases, there was a span of 11 bases. The CDR3 extends over 11 amino acids. From germline, CDR1 is KGHDR and CDR2 SFDVKD.

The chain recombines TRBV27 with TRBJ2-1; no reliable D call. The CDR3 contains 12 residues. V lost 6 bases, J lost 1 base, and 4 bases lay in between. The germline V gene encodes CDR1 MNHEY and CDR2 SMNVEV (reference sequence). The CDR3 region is CASRKSYNEQFF. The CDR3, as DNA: TGTGCCAGCAGGAAGTCCTACAATGAGCAGTTCTTC.

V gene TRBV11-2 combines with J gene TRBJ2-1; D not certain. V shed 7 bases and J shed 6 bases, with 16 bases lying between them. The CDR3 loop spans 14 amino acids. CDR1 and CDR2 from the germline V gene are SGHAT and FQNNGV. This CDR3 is CASTLWSQTNEQFF. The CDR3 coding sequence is TGTGCCAGCACCCTATGGTCGCAGACCAATGAGCAGTTCTTC.

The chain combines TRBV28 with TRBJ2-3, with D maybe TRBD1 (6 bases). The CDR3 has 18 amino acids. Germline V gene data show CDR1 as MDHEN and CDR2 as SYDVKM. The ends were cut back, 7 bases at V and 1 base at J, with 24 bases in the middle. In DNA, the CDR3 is TGTGCCAGCAAGGAGTCCAGGGGCCCCCGTCAGGGCACAGATACGCAGTATTTT. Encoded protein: CASKESRGPRQGTDTQYF.

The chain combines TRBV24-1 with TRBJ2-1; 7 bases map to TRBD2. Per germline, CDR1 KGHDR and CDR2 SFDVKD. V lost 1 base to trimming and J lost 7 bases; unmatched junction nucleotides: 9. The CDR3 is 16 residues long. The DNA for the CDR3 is TGTGCCACCAGTGATTTAGGGGCGGGAGTAAGAAATGAGCAGTTCTTC. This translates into CATSDLGAGVRNEQFF.

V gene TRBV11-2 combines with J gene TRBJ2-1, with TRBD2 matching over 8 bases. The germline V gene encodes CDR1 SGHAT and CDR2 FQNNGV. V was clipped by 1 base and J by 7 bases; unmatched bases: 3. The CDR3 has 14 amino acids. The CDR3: CASSLAGGYNEQFF. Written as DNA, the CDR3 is TGTGCCAGCAGCTTAGCGGGAGGGTATAATGAGCAGTTCTTC.

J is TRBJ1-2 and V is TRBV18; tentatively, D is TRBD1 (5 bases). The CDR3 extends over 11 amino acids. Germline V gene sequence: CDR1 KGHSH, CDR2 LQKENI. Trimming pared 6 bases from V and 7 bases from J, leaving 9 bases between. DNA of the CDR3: TGTGCCAGCTCGGGGGGGTTTGGCTACACCTTC. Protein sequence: CASSGGFGYTF.

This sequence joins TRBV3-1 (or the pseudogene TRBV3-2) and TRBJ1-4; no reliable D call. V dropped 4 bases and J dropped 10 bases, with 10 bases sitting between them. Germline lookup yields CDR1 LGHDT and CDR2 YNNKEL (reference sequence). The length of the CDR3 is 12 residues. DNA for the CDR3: TGTGCCAGCAGCCTCCCCACCGGAAAACTGTTTTTT. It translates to CASSLPTGKLFF.

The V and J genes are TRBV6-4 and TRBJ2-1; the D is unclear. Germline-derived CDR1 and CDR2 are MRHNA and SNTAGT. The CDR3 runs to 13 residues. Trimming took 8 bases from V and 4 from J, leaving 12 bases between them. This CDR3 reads CASAPGRYNEQFF. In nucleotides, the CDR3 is TGTGCCAGCGCCCCAGGCCGTTACAATGAGCAGTTCTTC.